This T cell receptor beta chain originates from a study of graft-versus-host responses after intestinal transplantation. As for the study in general: Transplantation in recipients was multivisceral, liver-intestinal, or isolated intestinal.

The germline CDR1 and CDR2 sequences are MDHEN and SYDVKM. This CDR3 has 16 amino acids. Trimming took 1 base from V and 1 from J; bases not matched to a gene: 0. The table lists this clone with a count of one. Its antigen is undetermined. Clones were read by immunoSEQ multiplex PCR, and TCRdb kept only the in-frame ones, dropping some. The repertoire holds approximately 58,000 clones, with about 93% as singletons. Findings and limits, study-wide: Some GvH clones were seen earlier in gut or blood, suggesting intestinal origin.

The chain is built from TRBV28 and TRBJ2-1, with 11 nucleotides matching TRBD2. The sample was PBMCs, taken 118 days after intestinal transplantation. This sequence was found in a human patient who received an intestinal transplant, so some T cells may come from the graft donor. CDR3 residues: CASSLSSGRSYNEQFF. The CDR3, as DNA: TGTGCCAGCAGTTTATCTAGCGGGAGGTCCTACAATGAGCAGTTCTTC.